This T cell receptor (beta chain) was sequenced during a study of untreated major depressive disorder (dated by TCRdb to the late 2010s). A note on the overall study: In this cross-sectional case-control comparison, antidepressant-free major depressive disorder patients and individually matched non-depressed controls were compared on T cell phenotype and TCR repertoire. The sequencing was a follow-up to the differences in Vbeta 5.1, Vbeta 11 and Vbeta 22 usage that flow cytometry had picked up across the whole cohort.

Results and caveats for the whole study, not just this receptor: A comparatively small study sample was produced by the strict matching and exclusion criteria, and the generalizability of findings was thereby limited. In every sequenced subject, all of the top five TRBV05-01 clones were private clones. TRBV25-01 and TRBV02-01 usage followed the flow-cytometry pattern but did not reach statistical significance in the sequencing data. Sequencing confirmed higher TRBV05-01 (Vbeta 5.1) usage among CD4+ T cells of depressed patients than controls, with p = 0.040 in a one-tailed test. The sequencing comparisons used one-tailed planned tests on only three preselected Vbeta families.

Every depressed patient was matched in pairs with a non-depressed control on sex, age, current smoking status and body mass index. Every participant was of European descent. No current or lifetime mood disorder was present in controls, and Quick Inventory of Depressive Symptoms-Self Report scores of 5 or less were recorded for controls. All participants were excluded for major medical conditions, Axis I/II comorbidities, regular medication or illicit drug use, or drinking over 100 g alcohol weekly. From each participant, 25 to 35 ml of peripheral blood was collected into EDTA tubes. Using the BD IMag Human CD4 T Lymphocyte Enrichment Set, CD4+ T cells were purified from thawed PBMCs via magnetic negative selection. Flow cytometry confirmed that the CD4+ enrichment method typically gave approximately 96% purity. TCRbeta sequencing was performed on a subgroup of five case-control pairs selected blind to chemokine receptor expression and flow-cytometric repertoire skewing results. Every blood sample was taken in the morning at 8:00 a.m., after which PBMCs were separated out using Ficoll-Hypaque gradient centrifugation. Until being assayed, PBMCs were kept in liquid nitrogen after cryopreservation by gradual cooling to -80 degrees C.

The Qiagen DNeasy Blood and Tissue Kit was used to extract total genomic DNA from purified CD4+ T cells. Using immunoSEQ immunosequencing protocols, the TCRbeta CDR3 region, as defined by IMGT, was amplified and sequenced. The original methods were these. Raw sequence data were preprocessed by the immunoSEQ service for PCR and sequencing error correction. The sequence data were loaded into the immunoSEQ Analyzer and then analyzed further using VDJtools v1.0.7. The paired Wilcoxon signed-rank test was applied to assess differences between patients and controls. The table comes from immuneACCESS by way of TCRdb, which keeps in-frame sequences with V and J called. Part of the clones is missing from these tables; in studies checked, under half for an unresolved V gene and the rest for unknown reasons. V, J and clone size are taken as reported in that table, and D and trimming were inferred from the DNA itself. The sample table holds 21,000 or so clones, of which approximately 92% were seen once. Together, the top ten hold 0.31% of the sample.

Concerning this clone itself: Its antigen is unknown. Qualities for individual bases were not recorded, and no much larger clone is one base off.

CDR1 SGHTA and CDR2 FQGNSA were looked up in the germline V gene. Trimming at the junction amounts to 6 bases on V and 1 base on J, and the germline ends lie 13 bases apart. Its CDR3 holds 15 amino acids, cysteine through phenylalanine. Of all the DNA, just the CDR3 is kept, 45 bases in frame from base 1. What was sequenced was CD4+ T cells from PBMCs. The clonotype was recovered from a young man in good health. The sequence links TRBV7-2 to TRBJ1-5; the D segment could be TRBD1, given 6 matching bases. The nucleotide sequence is TGTGCCAGCAGTCGCCAAGGGGGAAGCAATCAGCCCCAGCATTTT. It encodes CASSRQGGSNQPQHF.